This TCR beta chain was recovered during a study of Graves' ophthalmopathy and Graves' hyperthyroidism. The CDR3 is 15 residues long. The V segment lost 2 bases and the J segment 7 bases; nucleotides outside the gene matches: 8. Per germline, CDR1 SEHNR and CDR2 FQNEAQ (reference sequence). Amplification targeted the TCR beta CDR3 regions, with RNA transcripts as the source material. A first-round RT-PCR used HTBI primers, followed by a second-round multiplex PCR. One entry per CDR3 protein, called by TCRdb with MiXCR from the multiplex PCR reads. The sample carries about 590,000 distinct CDR3 sequences, 35% to 40% recorded once.

The V call is TRBV7-9, the J call TRBJ1-2, with 9 bases fitting TRBD1. Sequenced sample: peripheral blood or thyroid tissue (not recorded which). The TCR sequence derives from an adult man with Graves' hyperthyroidism. CDR3 bases: TGTGCCAGCAGCTTAAACGGACAGGGGCAGGGTGGCTACACCTTC. It encodes CASSLNGQGQGGYTF.